The 19 T cell receptor beta chains listed next were all sequenced from one sample in a study of identifying expanded T cells in peripheral blood. The data were produced by immunoSEQ multiplex PCR, yet TCRdb's version contains in-frame clones alone and is incomplete. The table lists 60,000 or so clones, around 81% of them singletons, with 15% to 20% in the top ten. Sequencing was done on a sample of blood. These TCRs come from a person aged 18 to 75 in good health.

Only a few counts were recorded for this clone. The chain is built from TRBV18 and TRBJ2-3; 9 bases fit TRBD1. The V gene's germline CDR1 is KGHSH and CDR2 LQKENI. Unmatched junction bases numbered 4, after V lost 3 bases and J lost 3 bases. The CDR3 totals 15 residues. The CDR3 DNA reads as TGTGCCAGCTCACCGCCGGGACAGGGTACAGATACGCAGTATTTT. Translating gives CASSPPGQGTDTQYF.

As regards this clone: A read error may account for a junction end that differs from germline. V is TRBV6-1 and J is TRBJ1-4; TRBD1 might be the D (6 bases). Germline CDR1 MNHNS, CDR2 SASEGT. The CDR3 is 11 amino acids. CDR3 in amino acids: CASSEAGGQSF. CDR3 DNA sequence: TGTGCCAGCAGTGAAGCGGGTGGACAGTCTTTT.

The chain recombines TRBV5-4 with TRBJ2-1; the match to TRBD1 covers 7 bases. The V gene end was trimmed by 1 base and the J gene end by 5 bases; junction bases not matched to a gene: 6. Germline lookup yields CDR1 SGHNT and CDR2 YYREEE (reference sequence). The CDR3 is made up of 15 amino acids. CDR3 in amino acids: CASSLKQGTNNEQFF. The DNA for the CDR3 is TGTGCCAGCAGCTTGAAACAGGGGACCAACAATGAGCAGTTCTTC.

The CDR3 DNA reads as TGTGCCAGCAGCCCCCTCGGACAGGAGTATGGCTACACCTTC. Encoded protein: CASSPLGQEYGYTF. The V gene is TRBV6-5, the J gene TRBJ1-2, with 7 positions matching TRBD1. The germline V gene encodes CDR1 MNHEY and CDR2 SVGAGI. V trimming: 6 bases; J trimming: 5 bases; junction bases outside the gene matches: 9. The CDR3 totals 14 residues.

The chain couples TRBV11-2 to TRBJ2-1; TRBD2 agrees at 7 bases. Germline CDR1 is SGHAT and CDR2 is FQNNGV. This CDR3 has 15 amino acids. Germline trimming cut 2 bases from V and 2 bases from J; bases unmatched to any gene: 3. Written as DNA, the CDR3 is TGTGCCAGCAGCTTAAGGGAGGGCCCCTACAATGAGCAGTTCTTC. Its translation is CASSLREGPYNEQFF.

This clone has a handful of counts. The chain combines TRBV5-1 with TRBJ2-5; the D call may be TRBD1 or TRBD2 (6 bases each). The CDR3 is 15 residues long. Trimming left V 2 bases short and J 4 bases short, with 15 bases between. Germline V gene lookup returns CDR1 SGHRS and CDR2 YFSETQ. The CDR3 loop is CASSLGGGFGETQYF. The CDR3 coding sequence is TGCGCCAGCAGCTTAGGAGGGGGGTTTGGAGAGACCCAGTACTTC.

DNA for the CDR3: TGTGCCAGCAGCGGGACTTGGAACACCGGGGAGCTGTTTTTT. Translation: CASSGTWNTGELFF. The V call is TRBV5-4, the J call TRBJ2-2, with D perhaps TRBD2 (6 bases). Germline V gene sequence: CDR1 SGHNT, CDR2 YYREEE (reference sequence). V gave up 4 bases and J gave up 1 base, with 8 bases separating them. The CDR3 covers 14 residues.

The CDR3 region has the DNA TGTGCCATCAGTGAGCCTGGACTAGCGGGAGTAGGCGAGCAGTACTTC. Protein product: CAISEPGLAGVGEQYF. The gene calls are TRBV10-3 and TRBJ2-7; 13 bases agree with TRBD2. CDR3 size: 16 residues. V shed 2 bases, J shed 6 bases, and the junction held 7 bases outside the gene matches. Germline values: CDR1 ENHRY, CDR2 SYGVKD.

The V and J genes are TRBV2 and TRBJ2-1; 10 bases line up with TRBD2. The germline gives CDR1 SNHLY, CDR2 FYNNEI. Losses at the gene ends were 6 bases for V and 14 bases for J; bases not matched to a gene: 7. The CDR3 extends over 12 amino acids. For the CDR3, the DNA is TGTGCCAGCAGCCCCACTAGCGGGGACGAGTTCTTC. Protein: CASSPTSGDEFF. Full variable domain (remainder filled in from reference TRBV2 and TRBJ2-1): EPEVTQTPSHQVTQMGQEVILRCVPISNHLYFYWYRQILGQKVEFLVSFYNNEISEKSEIFDDQFSVERPDGSNFTLKIRSTKLEDSAMYFCASSPTSGDEFFGPGTRLTVL.

The CDR3 is CATQGGRNTEAFF. In nucleotides, the CDR3 is TGTGCCACCCAGGGAGGACGGAACACTGAAGCTTTCTTT. The chain carries TRBV18 and TRBJ1-1; D is possibly TRBD1 (5 bases). There are 13 residues in the CDR3. V was shortened by 10 bases and J by 1 base, with 13 bases between the two germline ends. From germline, CDR1 is KGHSH and CDR2 LQKENI.

The genes are TRBV6-5 and TRBJ1-2, with D tentatively TRBD1 (6 bases). The CDR3 contains 14 residues. The germline gives CDR1 MNHEY, CDR2 SVGAGI. The V gene lost 6 bases and the J gene lost 8 bases, with 19 bases spanning the gap. The CDR3: CASSRTGYGRGYTF. DNA of the CDR3: TGTGCCAGCAGCCGAACAGGGTATGGTCGGGGCTACACCTTC.

A few counts support this clone. This chain uses TRBV30 with TRBJ2-1; D ambiguous. The CDR3 length is 16 residues. Looked up from germline, CDR1 is GTSNPN and CDR2 is SVGIG (reference sequence). Trimming pared 0 bases from V and 7 bases from J, leaving 19 bases between. The CDR3 sequence: CAWSVPVRTGKNEQFF. The CDR3 DNA is TGTGCCTGGAGTGTACCCGTCAGAACTGGAAAGAATGAGCAGTTCTTC.

This sequence joins TRBV15 and TRBJ1-3, with D unclear. The germline V gene has CDR1 LNHNV and CDR2 YYDKDF (reference sequence). The V gene lost 1 base and the J gene lost 4 bases, with 14 bases spanning the gap. CDR3 length: 16 residues. The CDR3, as DNA: TGTGCCACCAGCAGAGGTGACGGGATGCGGGGAAACACCATATATTTT. It specifies CATSRGDGMRGNTIYF.

The chain links TRBV5-8 to TRBJ2-1, with D possibly TRBD2 on 6 matching bases. V was cut by 6 bases and J by 7 bases, with 23 bases left in between. CDR1 and CDR2 from the germline V gene are SGHTS and YDEGEE. CDR3 length equals 16 residues. The CDR3 loop reads CASTLGAEGIKNEQFF. In DNA, the CDR3 is TGTGCCAGCACCCTTGGGGCGGAGGGAATTAAGAATGAGCAGTTCTTC.

The chain uses TRBV9 and TRBJ2-7; D possibly corresponds to TRBD1 (6 bases). CDR1 SGDLS and CDR2 YYNGEE come from the germline V gene. Trimming removed 6 bases from V and 2 bases from J, with 15 bases in between. The CDR3 covers 14 residues. The CDR3 here is CASTRGTIPYEQYF. Here the CDR3 DNA reads TGTGCCAGCACCAGGGGAACCATCCCCTACGAGCAGTACTTC.

The gene calls are TRBV7-8 and TRBJ2-3; a possible D gene is TRBD2 (6 bases). Trimming removed 1 base from V and 6 bases from J, with 17 bases in between. CDR3 length equals 16 residues. CDR1 and CDR2 (germline): SGHVS, FQNEAQ. CDR3 amino acids: CASSLVVSGWVDTQYF. The CDR3 region has the DNA TGTGCCAGCAGCTTAGTCGTTAGCGGTTGGGTGGATACGCAGTATTTT.

V is TRBV2 and J is TRBJ2-2, with D perhaps being TRBD1 or TRBD2 (5 bases each). Germline lookup yields CDR1 SNHLY and CDR2 FYNNEI. The CDR3 has 18 residues. V lost 2 bases and J lost 6, with 22 bases in between. The CDR3 protein is CASSELRGGTRGPGELFF. Written as DNA, the CDR3 is TGTGCCAGCAGTGAACTTAGGGGTGGGACGAGGGGTCCCGGGGAGCTGTTTTTT.

The V and J genes are TRBV5-1 and TRBJ1-5, with D unclear. CDR1 and CDR2 (germline): SGHRS, YFSETQ. There are 14 residues in the CDR3. V was pared by 0 bases and J by 5 bases, with 9 bases between. CDR3 residues: CASSLDGWDQPQHF. As DNA, the CDR3 is TGCGCCAGCAGCTTGGACGGATGGGATCAGCCCCAGCATTTT.

The chain uses TRBV5-5 and TRBJ1-5; D ambiguous. The CDR3 sequence is 14 residues long. CDR1 and CDR2 (germline): SGHKS, YYEKEE (reference sequence). V was pared by 0 bases and J by 3 bases, with 7 bases between. CDR3 amino acids: CASSLAPNNQPQHF. CDR3 sequence (DNA): TGTGCCAGCAGCTTGGCGCCGAACAATCAGCCCCAGCATTTT.